This record covers a single T cell receptor beta chain. Germline CDR1 SEHNR, CDR2 FQNEAQ (reference sequence). Unmatched junction bases numbered 8, after V lost 4 bases and J lost 2 bases. This CDR3 contains 16 residues. Authors' analysis steps: For nucleated cells, counts were estimated from reference gene primer amplification. The table came from immunoSEQ multiplex PCR; TCRdb's copy has only in-frame clones and leaves some out. That table gives V, J and clone size, and the DNA gave D and trimming. The table lists 100,000 to 150,000 clones, about 81% of them singletons. This sample was included in a study of blood T cell repertoires in COVID-19. Seattle participants joined during active infection and were tracked over time.

The chain uses TRBV7-9 and TRBJ2-3; 8 bases match TRBD2. Material: peripheral blood. The sequence was collected from a man aged 25 to 45 with COVID-19, enrolled during active disease. CDR3 loop: CASSSSRSGVTDTQYF. CDR3 nucleotides: TGTGCCAGCAGCTCCTCACGTAGCGGGGTCACAGATACGCAGTATTTT.